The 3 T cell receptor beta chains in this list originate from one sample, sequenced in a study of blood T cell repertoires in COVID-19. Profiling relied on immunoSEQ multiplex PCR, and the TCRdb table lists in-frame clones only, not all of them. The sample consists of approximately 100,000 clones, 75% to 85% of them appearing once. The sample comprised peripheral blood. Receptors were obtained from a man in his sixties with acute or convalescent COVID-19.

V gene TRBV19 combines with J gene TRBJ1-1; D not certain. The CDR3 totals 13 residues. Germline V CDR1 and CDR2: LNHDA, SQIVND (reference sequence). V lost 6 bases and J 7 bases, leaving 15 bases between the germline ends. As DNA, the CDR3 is TGTGCCAGTAGCCAGATGGGAGATGATGAAGCTTTCTTT. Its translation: CASSQMGDDEAFF.

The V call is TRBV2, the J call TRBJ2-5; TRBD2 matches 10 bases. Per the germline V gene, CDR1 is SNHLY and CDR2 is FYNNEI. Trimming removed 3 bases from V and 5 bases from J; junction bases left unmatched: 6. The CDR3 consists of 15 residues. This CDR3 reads CASSEASGGWETQYF. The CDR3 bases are TGTGCCAGCAGTGAGGCTAGCGGGGGCTGGGAGACCCAGTACTTC.

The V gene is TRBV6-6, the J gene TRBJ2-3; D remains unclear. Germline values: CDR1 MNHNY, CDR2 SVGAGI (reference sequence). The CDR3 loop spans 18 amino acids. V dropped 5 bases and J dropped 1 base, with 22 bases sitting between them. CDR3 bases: TGTGCCAGCAGTCCGAAACTTTTTGACTCCCTCGGCACAGATACGCAGTATTTT. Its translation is CASSPKLFDSLGTDTQYF.